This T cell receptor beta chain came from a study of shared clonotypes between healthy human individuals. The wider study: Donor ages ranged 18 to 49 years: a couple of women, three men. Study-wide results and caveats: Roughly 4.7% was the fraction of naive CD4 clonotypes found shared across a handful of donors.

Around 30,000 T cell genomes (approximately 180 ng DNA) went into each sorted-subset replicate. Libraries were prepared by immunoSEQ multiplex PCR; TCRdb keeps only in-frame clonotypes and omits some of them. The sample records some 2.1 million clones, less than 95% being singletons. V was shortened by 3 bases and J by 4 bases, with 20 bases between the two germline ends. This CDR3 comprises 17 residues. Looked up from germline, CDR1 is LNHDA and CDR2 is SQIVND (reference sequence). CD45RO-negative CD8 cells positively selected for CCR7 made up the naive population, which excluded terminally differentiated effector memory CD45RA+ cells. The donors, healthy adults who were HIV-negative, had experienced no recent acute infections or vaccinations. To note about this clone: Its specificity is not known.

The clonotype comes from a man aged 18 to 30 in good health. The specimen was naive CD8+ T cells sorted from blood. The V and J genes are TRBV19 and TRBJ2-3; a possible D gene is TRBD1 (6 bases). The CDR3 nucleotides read TGTGCCAGTAGTATGTTACTCAGGGGCGCGAAACCAGATACGCAGTATTTT. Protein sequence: CASSMLLRGAKPDTQYF.